The clone carrying this T cell receptor (beta chain) has just a few counts. No antigen is known for it. The data derive from a study of blood T cells in healthy people across ages. Overall study results and limits: Older age went with lower TCR beta diversity per million T cells, in a roughly linear way.

The use of a sample-barcoded 5' primer and a J-beta primer mix characterized a second PCR of 7 to 11 cycles. TCRdb re-derived calls from the 5' RACE reads in MiXCR, one entry per CDR3 protein. The sample carries about 1.1 million distinct CDR3 sequences, 35% to 45% recorded once. It was roughly 10 milliliters of peripheral blood that were drawn from each donor. Each sample had at least 6 million PBMCs isolated. Sequencing was carried out using blood. This TCR was recovered from a man aged 18 to 29 in good health.

The DNA of the CDR3 is TGTGCCAGCAGCTCCGGACAGGACAGGCCACTCTATGGCTACACCTTC. This encodes CASSSGQDRPLYGYTF. The chain combines TRBV7-2 with TRBJ1-2; 7 nucleotides match TRBD1. This CDR3 spans 16 amino acids. Germline V gene data show CDR1 as SGHTA and CDR2 as FQGNSA. Trimming removed 4 bases from V and 4 bases from J; junction bases left unmatched: 12. The variable domain in full, completed from reference TRBV7-2 and TRBJ1-2, reads GAGVSQSPSNKVTEKGKDVELRCDPISGHTALYWYRQSLGQGLEFLIYFQGNSAPDKSGLPSDRFSAERTGGSVSTLTIQRTQQEDSAVYLCASSSGQDRPLYGYTFGSGTRLTVV.